These 12 T cell receptor beta chains were all obtained from the same sample, sequenced in a study of blood T cell repertoires in COVID-19. TCRdb keeps only in-frame clones here, not all; method: immunoSEQ multiplex PCR. The table lists 330,000 or so clones, approximately 90% of them singletons, with just over 9.5% in the top ten. Sequencing was carried out using peripheral blood. The origin of the receptors is a young man with COVID-19, enrolled during active disease.

The J gene is TRBJ2-1, the V gene TRBV4-1, with unresolved D. The V end was cut by 0 bases, the J end by 10 bases, with 7 bases between. CDR3 length: 12 residues. CDR1 MGHRA and CDR2 YSYEKL come from the germline V gene. The DNA for the CDR3 is TGCGCCAGCAGCCAAGATCTGCGCGAGCAGTTCTTC. It yields the protein CASSQDLREQFF.

The chain couples TRBV5-4 to TRBJ2-7, with D possibly TRBD1 on 5 matching bases. Germline loops: CDR1 SGHNT, CDR2 YYREEE (reference sequence). V shed 3 bases and J shed 7 bases, with 11 bases lying between them. The CDR3 runs to 12 residues. CDR3 nucleotide sequence: TGTGCCAGCAGCTCGTGGCAGGGAGAGCAGTACTTC. It encodes CASSSWQGEQYF.

The CDR3 sequence: CASSNPLRTVSSNQPQHF. The CDR3 DNA reads as TGTGCCAGTAGTAACCCGCTCCGGACAGTCTCTAGCAATCAGCCCCAGCATTTT. The V gene is TRBV19, the J gene TRBJ1-5; D might be TRBD1 (6 bases). Trimming pared 4 bases from V and 0 bases from J, leaving 19 bases between. Germline CDR1 reads LNHDA; CDR2 reads SQIVND (reference sequence). The CDR3 length is 18 residues.

This chain uses TRBV18 with TRBJ1-5; TRBD1 is a possible D gene (5 bases). CDR3 length: 13 residues. Germline CDR1 reads KGHSH; CDR2 reads LQKENI. Trimming cost V 5 bases and J 5 bases, with 10 bases left between them. This CDR3 is CASSGGEDQPQHF. DNA for the CDR3: TGTGCCAGCTCAGGAGGGGAAGATCAGCCCCAGCATTTT.

The CDR3 DNA follows: TGTGCCAGCAGCTTAGGATCCGGGGTCATTAATGAAAAACTGTTTTTT. Its translation: CASSLGSGVINEKLFF. J is TRBJ1-4 and V is TRBV11-2; D is ambiguous. Germline V gene sequence: CDR1 SGHAT, CDR2 FQNNGV. Trimming cost V 1 base and J 4 bases, with 13 bases left between them. The CDR3 has 16 amino acids. The full variable domain, rest sourced from reference TRBV11-2 and TRBJ1-4, is EAGVAQSPRYKIIEKRQSVAFWCNPISGHATLYWYQQILGQGPKLLIQFQNNGVVDDSQLPKDRFSAERLKGVDSTLKIQPAKLEDSAVYLCASSLGSGVINEKLFFGSGTQLSVL.

V gene TRBV6-5 combines with J gene TRBJ2-1, with a weak D call TRBD2 (5 bases). Per germline, CDR1 MNHEY and CDR2 SVGAGI. The CDR3 spans 14 residues. Trimming removed 6 bases from V and 7 bases from J, with 16 bases in between. In DNA, the CDR3 is TGTGCCAGCAGCCCCTTTACCGGGGTTAATGAGCAGTTCTTC. Amino acids: CASSPFTGVNEQFF.

The rearrangement links TRBV29-1 to TRBJ2-7; possible D gene TRBD2, 6 bases. The CDR3 consists of 13 residues. From germline, CDR1 is SQVTM and CDR2 ANQGSEA. Trimming took 8 bases from V and 3 from J, leaving 17 bases between them. The CDR3 DNA sequence: TGCAGCATACGTCCGTCGGGAGTCTACGAGCAGTACTTC. This gives the protein CSIRPSGVYEQYF.

This sequence joins TRBV30 and TRBJ2-7, with TRBD2 identical over 11 bases. The CDR3 runs 13 residues. Germline CDR1 GTSNPN, CDR2 SVGIG (reference sequence). Losses at the gene ends were 2 bases for V and 6 bases for J; bases not matched to a gene: 3. CDR3 nucleotide sequence: TGTGCCTGGAGTTTTCTAGCGGGAGGCGAGCAGTACTTC. This gives the protein CAWSFLAGGEQYF.

This sequence joins TRBV14 and TRBJ2-5; no clear D gene. Trimming stripped 4 bases from V and 4 bases from J, with 4 bases between. The CDR3 spans 11 residues. Looked up from germline, CDR1 is SGHDN and CDR2 is FVKESK. The CDR3, as DNA: TGTGCCAGCAGCCTGAGAGAGACCCAGTACTTC. Its protein product is CASSLRETQYF.

CDR3 in amino acids: CASSPRLAGATGELFF. The DNA for the CDR3 is TGTGCCAGCAGCCCGAGACTAGCGGGGGCTACCGGGGAGCTGTTTTTT. The genes are TRBV9 and TRBJ2-2, with 12 bases aligning to TRBD2. Trimming removed 4 bases from V and 5 bases from J; junction bases left unmatched: 6. The CDR3 totals 16 residues. Germline-derived CDR1 and CDR2 are SGDLS and YYNGEE. Variable domain in full (rest from reference TRBV9 and TRBJ2-2): DSGVTQTPKHLITATGQRVTLRCSPRSGDLSVYWYQQSLDQGLQFLIQYYNGEERAKGNILERFSAQQFPDLHSELNLSSLELGDSALYFCASSPRLAGATGELFFGEGSRLTVL.

The genes are TRBV29-1 and TRBJ1-1, with 9 bases fitting TRBD1. Germline V gene sequence: CDR1 SQVTM, CDR2 ANQGSEA. This CDR3 spans 14 amino acids. V lost 4 bases to trimming and J lost 3 bases; unmatched junction nucleotides: 6. The CDR3 spells CSVGPGQGHTEAFF. CDR3 DNA: TGCAGCGTTGGTCCGGGACAGGGCCACACTGAAGCTTTCTTT.

The rearrangement joins TRBV19 to TRBJ2-1, with 8 bases matching TRBD2. V was pared by 3 bases and J by 9 bases, with 16 bases of the junction left unmatched. This CDR3 contains 17 residues. Germline V lookup: CDR1 LNHDA, CDR2 SQIVND (reference sequence). CDR3 residues: CASSIRSRSGGMGEQFF. Here the CDR3 DNA reads TGTGCCAGTAGTATTCGAAGTAGGAGCGGGGGAATGGGTGAGCAGTTCTTC.